A selection of T cell receptor beta chains follows, all from one sample in a study of cytomegalovirus exposure and HLA in healthy donors. The protocol was immunoSEQ multiplex PCR, while the TCRdb copy is restricted to in-frame clones and leaves out a portion. This sample carries more than 110,000 clones, about 76% of them seen once, and the ten largest clones take approximately 3%. Specimen: PBMCs. The origin of the receptors is a female donor in good health and CMV-seronegative. Each CDR3 is given without its conserved first and last residue.

v_gene	j_gene	CDR3aa
TRBV11-2	TRBJ2-7	ASSFTSGGPSYEQY
TRBV5-1	TRBJ2-3	ASSFAGQADTQY
TRBV19	TRBJ2-4	ASSKTVDIQY
TRBV12-5	TRBJ2-7	ASGWAGIMGREQY
TRBV5-4	TRBJ2-7	ASSLVGDPYEQY
TRBV5-5	TRBJ2-7	ASSFRDRAGDEQY
TRBV2	TRBJ2-1	ASSESGTSGRNEQF
TRBV7-9	TRBJ2-5	ASSRPTSKGETQY
TRBV2	TRBJ1-5	ASSNSNQPQH
TRBV19	TRBJ2-1	ASSIGGTNEQF
TRBV5-5	TRBJ1-1	ASSQGTEAF
TRBV11-3	TRBJ2-5	ASSLGQRAQETQY
TRBV7-9	TRBJ2-1	ASSLSWIAQF
TRBV7-2	TRBJ2-5	ASSPGLAEETQY
TRBV4-1	TRBJ2-7	ASSQERTRGYEQY
TRBV7-9	TRBJ2-7	ASSLIDRYEQY
TRBV7-9	TRBJ2-3	ASSLGQTIGGTDTQY
TRBV7-8	TRBJ2-3	ASSSRTSGGTDTQY
TRBV7-6	TRBJ2-5	ASSTLRGLQETQY
TRBV11-2	TRBJ1-2	ASSPTENYGYT
TRBV7-9	TRBJ1-5	ASSSPSGQVNQPQH
TRBV19	TRBJ1-1	ASSPDWNTEAF
TRBV5-6	TRBJ2-5	ASSNGGGWETQY
TRBV12-5	TRBJ2-2	ASGRTSGIATGELF
TRBV30	TRBJ2-2	AWSVLNTGELF
TRBV30	TRBJ1-2	AWRRYRGNYGYT
TRBV2	TRBJ2-7	ASIRGSLEQY
TRBV5-6	TRBJ1-3	ASSSTGGSGNTIY
TRBV6-5	TRBJ2-7	ASSYAGQGAIYEQY
TRBV15	TRBJ2-5	ATSRDEGRVYQETQY
TRBV10-3	TRBJ1-2	AISESGGDHGYT
TRBV6-5	TRBJ1-6	ASQGAESPLH
TRBV7-2	TRBJ2-1	ASSSSSGEERVQF
TRBV4-1	TRBJ2-4	ASSREGRSDLAKNIQY
TRBV28	TRBJ1-4	ASSLSWGEKLF
TRBV2	TRBJ2-5	ASRKIHAPETQY
TRBV11-2	TRBJ2-3	ASSPGVNPDTQY
TRBV9	TRBJ2-7	ASSSRQGGDDEQY
TRBV7-7	TRBJ2-2	ASSFSLAGGATGELF
TRBV7-9	TRBJ1-1	ASSLALGTAFTEAF
TRBV20-1	TRBJ2-1	SAGANEQF
TRBV2	TRBJ2-7	ASRDRLTQY
TRBV9	TRBJ2-6	ASGPQGNPRSGANVLT
TRBV6-5	TRBJ1-4	ASSTGLRGEKLF
TRBV5-6	TRBJ1-1	ASSLFQNTEAF
TRBV7-2	TRBJ2-2	ASSFSGTNTGELF
TRBV7-2	TRBJ1-6	ASSLIGRSPLH
TRBV6-5	NA	ASSYSASGRAEQY
TRBV5-4	TRBJ2-3	ASSRTADLHPTQY
TRBV6-6	TRBJ2-5	ASSYRGTETQY